The next 17 T cell receptor beta chains were all read from a single sample in a study of TIL therapy for anti-PD-1-resistant metastatic lung cancer. Sequencing used immunoSEQ v3. The method was immunoSEQ multiplex PCR; TCRdb's version includes in-frame clones alone and lacks a portion of them. The table lists tens of thousands of clones, roughly 78% of them singletons. Time point reported: pre-treatment sample, taken before nivolumab and TIL therapy. The sequenced sample was blood, obtained at baseline. Receptors were obtained from an older man with non-small cell lung cancer.

The V gene is TRBV7-3, the J gene TRBJ2-7; D is perhaps TRBD1 (5 bases). Per the germline V gene, CDR1 is SGHTA and CDR2 is FQGTGA. Between the trimmed V and J ends, which lost 6 bases and 2 bases, there was a span of 20 bases. This CDR3 has 16 residues. CDR3 nucleotides: TGTGCCAGCAGTCCTATAGGACACCCCAATACCTACGAGCAGTACTTC. This sequence encodes CASSPIGHPNTYEQYF. The whole variable domain, filled in from reference TRBV7-3 and TRBJ2-7, reads GAGVSQTPSNKVTEKGKYVELRCDPISGHTALYWYRQSLGQGPEFLIYFQGTGAADDSGLPNDRFFAVRPEGSVSTLKIQRTERGDSAVYLCASSPIGHPNTYEQYFGPGTRLTVT.

CDR3 sequence (DNA): TGTGCCAGCAATACCCGGGGCGAACGCTACGAGCAGTACTTC. Translation gives CASNTRGERYEQYF. This rearrangement joins TRBV6-1 to TRBJ2-7; D may correspond to TRBD1 or TRBD2 (5 bases each). The germline V gene encodes CDR1 MNHNS and CDR2 SASEGT. Trimming removed 7 bases from V and 3 bases from J, with 16 bases in between. CDR3 length: 14 residues.

The V gene is TRBV5-1, the J gene TRBJ1-1, with D uncertain. CDR1 and CDR2 (germline): SGHRS, YFSETQ. V shed 2 bases and J shed 2 bases, with 13 bases lying between them. CDR3 length equals 15 residues. Here the CDR3 reads CASSLSQELNTEAFF. DNA of the CDR3: TGCGCCAGCAGCTTATCGCAGGAACTTAACACTGAAGCTTTCTTT.

This clone appeared once. This rearrangement joins TRBV23-1 to TRBJ2-3; TRBD2 is a possible D gene (5 bases). TRBV23-1 is labeled an ORF, and its function is uncertain. The CDR3 is made up of 14 amino acids. Trimming stripped 2 bases from V and 0 bases from J, with 6 bases between. As DNA, the CDR3 is TGCGCCAGCAGTCAAGAGGGAAGCACAGATACGCAGTATTTT. Translation: CASSQEGSTDTQYF.

The J gene is TRBJ1-1, the V gene TRBV5-1; the D gene is possibly TRBD1 (5 bases). CDR1 and CDR2 from the germline V gene are SGHRS and YFSETQ. Trimming removed 6 bases from V and 3 bases from J, with 18 bases in between. The CDR3 spans 15 residues. The CDR3 coding sequence is TGCGCCAGCATCCTGGGAGGGACCCCCCACACTGAAGCTTTCTTT. This sequence encodes CASILGGTPHTEAFF.

This clone was seen only a few times. The V gene is TRBV27, the J gene TRBJ2-7, with D possibly TRBD2 on 5 matching bases. The CDR3 sequence is 14 residues long. With 5 bases removed from V and 7 bases from J, the gap between germline ends came to 18 bases. Germline V gives CDR1 MNHEY, CDR2 SMNVEV (reference sequence). CDR3 nucleotide sequence: TGTGCCAGCAGTCCACGGACTCCTTATGGAGAGCAGTACTTC. Amino acids: CASSPRTPYGEQYF.

The chain links TRBV2 to TRBJ1-2; 7 bases align to TRBD1. The CDR3 has 14 residues. Germline V gene data show CDR1 as SNHLY and CDR2 as FYNNEI. With 6 bases clipped from V and 5 bases from J, the junction kept 9 bases outside the gene matches. CDR3 DNA sequence: TGTGCCAGCAGCCCACAGGGGCTGGGGTATGGCTACACCTTC. This gives the protein CASSPQGLGYGYTF. Filled out from reference TRBV2 and TRBJ1-2, the complete variable domain reads EPEVTQTPSHQVTQMGQEVILRCVPISNHLYFYWYRQILGQKVEFLVSFYNNEISEKSEIFDDQFSVERPDGSNFTLKIRSTKLEDSAMYFCASSPQGLGYGYTFGSGTRLTVV.

The chain carries TRBV27 and TRBJ1-6; 11 bases line up with TRBD1. Trimming removed 4 bases from V and 10 bases from J; junction bases left unmatched: 6. CDR1 MNHEY and CDR2 SMNVEV come from the germline V gene (reference sequence). This CDR3 region has 15 residues. The CDR3 here is CASSSRTGGQSPLHF. The CDR3, as DNA: TGTGCCAGCAGTTCCCGGACAGGGGGCCAATCACCCCTCCACTTT.

The chain combines TRBV30 with TRBJ2-1, with TRBD1 as a possible D gene (7 bases). Germline-derived CDR1 and CDR2 are GTSNPN and SVGIG (reference sequence). Between the trimmed V and J ends, which lost 4 bases and 3 bases, there was a span of 10 bases. The CDR3 totals 13 residues. CDR3 region: CAWNRGGYNEQFF. The DNA of the CDR3 is TGTGCCTGGAACAGGGGAGGCTACAATGAGCAGTTCTTC.

This chain links TRBV23-1 with TRBJ2-7; D may be TRBD1 or TRBD2 (5 bases each). TRBV23-1 is identified as an open reading frame with a role that is uncertain. This CDR3 spans 14 amino acids. V lost 0 bases and J 6 bases, leaving 12 bases between the germline ends. This chain's CDR3 is CASSQSSRGREQYF. In DNA, the CDR3 is TGCGCCAGCAGTCAATCGTCAAGGGGACGCGAGCAGTACTTC.

The chain joins TRBV7-9 to TRBJ2-3, with D perhaps TRBD1 or TRBD2 (5 bases each). Germline loops: CDR1 SEHNR, CDR2 FQNEAQ (reference sequence). The CDR3 contains 16 residues. V was trimmed by 0 bases and J by 7 bases, leaving 17 bases between them. CDR3 sequence (DNA): TGTGCCAGCAGCTTAGCGTTGGGGGAGAGTTCGAATACGCAGTATTTT. As protein: CASSLALGESSNTQYF.

This clone has a single count. This sequence joins TRBV10-1 and TRBJ1-3; TRBD1 matches at 10 bases. Germline loops: CDR1 WNHNN, CDR2 SYGVQD (reference sequence). The CDR3 is 17 amino acids. J gave up 2 bases and V 4 bases, and 8 bases lay outside the gene matches. CDR3 in DNA: TGCGCCAGCAGTGTAGACAGGGGGCTACTACCTGGAAACACCATATATTTT. This sequence encodes CASSVDRGLLPGNTIYF.

In its sample, this clone was seen once. The chain employs TRBV18 and TRBJ2-1; 12 bases align to TRBD1. CDR3 size: 15 residues. The V gene end was trimmed by 2 bases and the J gene end by 7 bases; junction bases not matched to a gene: 3. Germline loops: CDR1 KGHSH, CDR2 LQKENI. CDR3 nucleotide sequence: TGTGCCAGCTCACCAGGGACAGGGGGCTGGAATGAGCAGTTCTTC. Protein sequence: CASSPGTGGWNEQFF.

The gene calls are TRBV25-1 and TRBJ2-5; 14 positions agree with TRBD2. The germline gives CDR1 MGHDK, CDR2 SYGVNS. The CDR3 covers 17 residues. V trimming: 2 bases; J trimming: 2 bases; junction bases outside the gene matches: 4. Written as DNA, the CDR3 is TGTGCCAGCAGTGAACCGGGACTAGCGGGAGCACAAGAGACCCAGTACTTC. This encodes CASSEPGLAGAQETQYF. The whole variable domain, filled in from reference TRBV25-1 and TRBJ2-5, reads EADIYQTPRYLVIGTGKKITLECSQTMGHDKMYWYQQDPGMELHLIHYSYGVNSTEKGDLSSESTVSRIRTEHFPLTLESARPSHTSQYLCASSEPGLAGAQETQYFGPGTRLLVL.

This sequence joins TRBV10-3 and TRBJ2-7; D remains ambiguous. Trimming cost V 5 bases and J 4 bases, with 6 bases left between them. This CDR3 contains 11 residues. Per the germline V gene, CDR1 is ENHRY and CDR2 is SYGVKD. CDR3 coding DNA: TGTGCCATCAGTCAGTTATACGAGCAGTACTTC. Amino acid sequence: CAISQLYEQYF.

The V gene is TRBV6-1, the J gene TRBJ1-5; TRBD1 matches at 8 bases. Trimming took 2 bases from V and 4 from J; bases not matched to a gene: 1. CDR3 length equals 14 residues. The germline V gene encodes CDR1 MNHNS and CDR2 SASEGT. CDR3 nucleotides: TGTGCCAGCAGTGAAAACAGGGGGAATCAGCCCCAGCATTTT. Protein sequence: CASSENRGNQPQHF.

CDR3 in amino acids: CASSWDSNTGELFF. For the CDR3, the DNA is TGTGCCAGCAGCTGGGACTCTAACACCGGGGAGCTGTTTTTT. The rearrangement joins TRBV7-3 to TRBJ2-2, with D perhaps TRBD2 (6 bases). Germline lookup yields CDR1 SGHTA and CDR2 FQGTGA. This CDR3 is built from 14 residues. The V end lost 4 bases, the J end lost 2 bases, and 8 bases lay between the germline ends.